This record covers a single T cell receptor (beta chain). These data belong to a study of T-cell reconstitution after alpha-beta-depleted transplantation in children. TCRbeta library construction was performed incorporating unique molecular identifiers. In TCRdb, the PCR reads were re-called with MiXCR into one record per CDR3 protein. The data hold 190,000 or so distinct CDR3 sequences, with over 5.5% observed a single time. Between the trimmed V and J ends, which lost 2 bases and 0 bases, there was a span of 14 bases. The CDR3 contains 17 residues. The material sequenced was PBMCs from the stem cell graft donor, taken from the stem cell graft. This rearrangement joins TRBV12-3 or TRBV12-4 to TRBJ1-5, with D possibly being TRBD1 (6 bases). The receptor was isolated from a human donor who donated a stem cell graft to a child with Wiskott-Aldrich syndrome. The DNA for the CDR3 is TGTGCCAGCAGTTTATATTCAGGGGTCTTTAGCAATCAGCCCCAGCATTTT. Translation gives CASSLYSGVFSNQPQHF.